This T cell receptor beta chain was sequenced in a study of T cell clonotyping in hematopoietic cell transplantation. The CDR3 spans 15 residues. V was cut by 5 bases and J by 4 bases, with 17 bases left in between. Germline lookup yields CDR1 GTSNPN and CDR2 SVGIG (reference sequence). The assay was immunoSEQ multiplex PCR, and TCRdb's table has in-frame clones only and misses some. The data contain roughly 9,800 clones, more than 75% of them singletons. Sample time point: recipient sample about 28 days before transplant, after cytoreduction. Sequenced material: peripheral blood mononuclear cells, taken before stem cell transplant. The TCR sequence derives from a woman aged 50 to 60 with chronic myeloid leukemia. Some clones in this sample may be carry-over from other donors' samples. This chain connects TRBV30 to TRBJ1-4; D ambiguous. The CDR3: CAWGPREGVNEKLFF. The CDR3 DNA sequence: TGTGCCTGGGGGCCAAGGGAAGGAGTTAATGAAAAACTGTTTTTT.